These 21 T cell receptor beta chains were all obtained from the same sample, sequenced in a study of cytomegalovirus exposure and HLA in healthy donors. The primer mix had 60 Vbeta and 13 Jbeta primers. Assay used: immunoSEQ multiplex PCR; TCRdb lists only in-frame clones, some missing. Among tens of thousands of clones, about four fifths were seen once, and the ten largest hold less than 3%. The sequenced sample consisted of PBMCs. These receptors all come from a woman aged 30 to 39 in good health and CMV-seronegative.

The chain has TRBV7-2 and TRBJ2-5; 12 bases are shared with TRBD2. The germline gives CDR1 SGHTA, CDR2 FQGNSA. The V and J ends lost 0 bases and 1 base, in that order; junction bases with no gene match: 6. This CDR3 comprises 18 residues. The CDR3 reads CASSLATSGGPTQETQYF. CDR3 DNA: TGTGCCAGCAGCTTAGCGACTAGCGGGGGACCGACCCAAGAGACCCAGTACTTC.

This chain connects TRBV4-1 to TRBJ2-7; a weak D match, TRBD1 (6 bases). Looked up from germline, CDR1 is MGHRA and CDR2 is YSYEKL. The CDR3 runs to 15 residues. With 4 bases removed from V and 1 base from J, the gap between germline ends came to 14 bases. CDR3 protein: CASSPDRTASYEQYF. The CDR3 DNA follows: TGCGCCAGCAGCCCTGACCGGACAGCATCCTACGAGCAGTACTTC.

This chain uses TRBV5-4 with TRBJ2-3; D might be TRBD1 (6 bases). V was pared by 0 bases and J by 4 bases, with 9 bases between. The CDR3 loop spans 14 amino acids. Germline CDR1 and CDR2: SGHNT and YYREEE (reference sequence). CDR3 region: CASSLGGGADTQYF. CDR3 coding DNA: TGTGCCAGCAGCTTGGGTGGGGGCGCAGATACGCAGTATTTT.

The table lists this clone with a count of one. The chain couples TRBV28 to TRBJ1-2, with 7 bases aligning to TRBD1. The V segment lost 4 bases and the J segment 6 bases; nucleotides outside the gene matches: 26. This CDR3 contains 20 residues. Germline CDR1 MDHEN, CDR2 SYDVKM. The CDR3 protein is CASSYILTLSRDSYLDGYTF. The CDR3 region has the DNA TGTGCCAGCAGTTACATCCTTACGTTGTCCCGGGACAGTTACCTAGATGGCTACACCTTC.

CDR3 bases: TGCGCCAGCAGCCTGACAGGGGCGATCTATAATTCACCCCTCCACTTT. Amino acid sequence: CASSLTGAIYNSPLHF. The chain carries TRBV5-1 and TRBJ1-6, with 8 bases that match TRBD1. The germline gives CDR1 SGHRS, CDR2 YFSETQ. V trimming: 4 bases; J trimming: 3 bases; junction bases outside the gene matches: 6. This CDR3 contains 16 residues. The full variable domain, rest sourced from reference TRBV5-1 and TRBJ1-6, is KAGVTQTPRYLIKTRGQQVTLSCSPISGHRSVSWYQQTPGQGLQFLFEYFSETQRNKGNFPGRFSGRQFSNSRSEMNVSTLELGDSALYLCASSLTGAIYNSPLHFGNGTRLTVT.

The chain couples TRBV21-1 to TRBJ1-3. TRBV21-1 is termed a pseudogene. The CDR3 extends over 18 amino acids. CDR3 amino acids: CASSKATQAGIPGNTIYF. DNA of the CDR3: TGTGCCAGCAGCAAAGCTACGCAGGCGGGGATTCCAGGAAACACCATATATTTT.

In nucleotides, the CDR3 is TGTGCCAGCAGCCCGAACAGTAACACCGGGGAGCTGTTTTTT. Amino acids: CASSPNSNTGELFF. J is TRBJ2-2 and V is TRBV5-4; D is uncertain. CDR1 and CDR2 from the germline V gene are SGHNT and YYREEE (reference sequence). V lost 4 bases, J lost 2 bases, and 9 bases lay in between. The CDR3 contains 14 residues.

This clone has just one count. The gene calls are TRBV5-1 and TRBJ2-3, with TRBD1 matching 9 bases. The CDR3 totals 16 residues. J lost 5 bases, V lost 3 bases, and 10 bases had no gene match. Germline values: CDR1 SGHRS, CDR2 YFSETQ. The CDR3 protein is CASSSDRDRVEDTQYF. CDR3 DNA: TGCGCCAGCAGCTCGGACCGGGACAGGGTAGAAGATACGCAGTATTTT.

The V call is TRBV19, the J call TRBJ1-2; D is possibly TRBD1 (6 bases). The CDR3 sequence is 15 residues long. V dropped 1 base and J dropped 4 bases, with 13 bases sitting between them. Germline V lookup: CDR1 LNHDA, CDR2 SQIVND (reference sequence). CDR3 nucleotide sequence: TGTGCCAGTAGTATAGCCCGAAGGGGGTCCTATGGCTACACCTTC. This encodes CASSIARRGSYGYTF.

This clone was seen only once. This chain joins TRBV11-2 and TRBJ2-1, with a tentative D call TRBD2 (6 bases). The length of the CDR3 is 16 residues. The germline gives CDR1 SGHAT, CDR2 FQNNGV. Between the trimmed V and J ends, which lost 5 bases and 3 bases, there was a span of 17 bases. In DNA, the CDR3 is TGTGCCAGCAGCACAGCGGGCCCGTACAGCTACAATGAGCAGTTCTTC. Its protein is CASSTAGPYSYNEQFF. Full variable domain (missing parts from reference TRBV11-2 and TRBJ2-1): EAGVAQSPRYKIIEKRQSVAFWCNPISGHATLYWYQQILGQGPKLLIQFQNNGVVDDSQLPKDRFSAERLKGVDSTLKIQPAKLEDSAVYLCASSTAGPYSYNEQFFGPGTRLTVL.

The gene calls are TRBV7-9 and TRBJ1-6; perhaps TRBD1 as D (6 bases). Germline V CDR1 and CDR2: SEHNR, FQNEAQ (reference sequence). Trimming cost V 5 bases and J 8 bases, with 13 bases left between them. The CDR3 spans 14 residues. DNA of the CDR3: TGTGCCAGCAGCCCAGGGGCGAAGGATTCACCCCTCCACTTT. As protein: CASSPGAKDSPLHF.

J is TRBJ1-3 and V is TRBV28; D ambiguous. The germline V and J ends were trimmed by 3 bases and 0 bases, with 21 bases remaining between them. This CDR3 spans 19 amino acids. The V gene's germline CDR1 is MDHEN and CDR2 SYDVKM. The DNA of the CDR3 is TGTGCCAGCAGTTTTTATGCCCCAGGCCCCTTCTTCTCTGGAAACACCATATATTTT. Its translation is CASSFYAPGPFFSGNTIYF.

This clone showed up just a few times. J is TRBJ1-1 and V is TRBV10-3; TRBD1 matches at 7 bases. Germline V gene sequence: CDR1 ENHRY, CDR2 SYGVKD. This CDR3 comprises 15 residues. Trimming at V came to 5 bases and at J to 1 base, leaving 7 bases not matched to a gene. The CDR3 spells CAISSTGQENTEAFF. The DNA of the CDR3 is TGTGCCATCAGTTCGACCGGACAGGAGAACACTGAAGCTTTCTTT.

The V gene is TRBV21-1, the J gene TRBJ1-2; the D segment call TRBD1 is taken from the table without a DNA check. TRBV21-1 is reported as a pseudogene. This CDR3 is 17 amino acids long. CDR3 in amino acids: CASSKALGGQTNYGYTF. For the CDR3, the DNA is TGTGCCAGCAGCAAAGCGCTTGGGGGACAGACTAACTATGGCTACACCTTC.

DNA for the CDR3: TGCGCCAGCAGCTTGGACAGAGACTATGGCTACACCTTC. Translated: CASSLDRDYGYTF. This chain connects TRBV5-1 to TRBJ1-2; no definite D call. Germline CDR1 and CDR2: SGHRS and YFSETQ. The CDR3 loop spans 13 amino acids. The ends were cut back, 0 bases at V and 3 bases at J, with 6 bases in the middle.

This clone was found a few times. The chain couples TRBV2 to TRBJ1-3; TRBD1 matches 9 bases. The CDR3 has 15 residues. Germline V gives CDR1 SNHLY, CDR2 FYNNEI. Germline trimming cut 4 bases from V and 0 bases from J; bases unmatched to any gene: 1. The CDR3 is CASSGDRVSGNTIYF. The CDR3 bases are TGTGCCAGCAGTGGGGACAGGGTCTCTGGAAACACCATATATTTT.

The rearrangement links TRBV6-5 to TRBJ1-1; the match to TRBD1 covers 8 bases. Looked up from germline, CDR1 is MNHEY and CDR2 is SVGAGI. CDR3 length: 15 amino acids. The J segment lost 8 bases and the V segment lost 0 bases, leaving 8 bases of the junction unmatched. CDR3 region: CASSYSGQGAWEAFF. In DNA form, the CDR3 reads TGTGCCAGCAGTTACTCGGGTCAGGGGGCTTGGGAAGCTTTCTTT.

The chain carries TRBV5-1 and TRBJ1-6; 10 bases are shared with TRBD1. The CDR3 is 16 residues long. Looked up from germline, CDR1 is SGHRS and CDR2 is YFSETQ. Trimming cost V 3 bases and J 3 bases; bases outside gene matches: 3. CDR3 amino acids: CASSSGTGVYNSPLHF. The DNA of the CDR3 is TGCGCCAGCAGCTCCGGGACAGGGGTCTATAATTCACCCCTCCACTTT.

This clone turned up a few times. The CDR3 nucleotides are TGTGCCAGCAGTTACGGTGGAGGGATGGGCAATCAGCCCCAGCATTTT. As protein: CASSYGGGMGNQPQHF. This chain connects TRBV6-6 to TRBJ1-5, with D uncertain. This CDR3 is built from 16 residues. CDR1 MNHNY and CDR2 SVGAGI come from the germline V gene (reference sequence). Trimming stripped 2 bases from V and 2 bases from J, with 13 bases between.

The V call is TRBV15, the J call TRBJ1-1, with D possibly matching TRBD1 (6 bases). V lost 4 bases to trimming and J lost 4 bases, with 22 bases between them. Germline values: CDR1 LNHNV, CDR2 YYDKDF (reference sequence). The CDR3 sequence is 17 residues long. In DNA form, the CDR3 reads TGTGCCACCAGCACCAATCTGGGGGGGGGCGCGTTCACTGAAGCTTTCTTT. Translating gives CATSTNLGGGAFTEAFF.

The chain uses TRBV11-3 and TRBJ2-2; tentative D call: TRBD2 (5 bases). Germline assignment: CDR1 SGHNT and CDR2 YENEEA. The ends were cut back, 5 bases at V and 3 bases at J, with 13 bases in the middle. This CDR3 comprises 15 residues. The CDR3 DNA sequence: TGTGCCAGCAGCCAACTAGTTACCGACACCGGGGAGCTGTTTTTT. It codes for CASSQLVTDTGELFF.